This T cell receptor (beta chain) was observed in a study of lymphopenia after photon versus proton radiotherapy. Overall study results and limits: Oligoclonal CD8+ Temra expansion after nadir drove photon patients' diversity drop.

CDR1 is MNHEY and CDR2 is SMNVEV in the germline V gene (reference sequence). The CDR3 contains 14 residues. The V and J ends lost 7 bases and 2 bases respectively, with 14 bases between them. Produced via immunoSEQ multiplex PCR; TCRdb's table is partial and in-frame only. The sample carries about 160,000 clones, 88% recorded once. With regard to this clone: The antigen remains unidentified.

The material was peripheral blood, obtained from a patient treated with photon-based radiotherapy. The clonotype originates from a man aged 45 to 65 with gastric cancer. The chain combines TRBV27 with TRBJ1-2, with D unresolved. This CDR3 is CASTSPGINYGYTF. The CDR3 region has the DNA TGTGCCAGCACTAGCCCCGGCATAAACTATGGCTACACCTTC.